This T cell receptor beta chain was captured in a study of T cell responses to AZD1222 COVID-19 vaccine. About the study: Pooling covered second doses at about 4 or about 12 weeks.

Profiled with immunoSEQ multiplex PCR; TCRdb holds only in-frame clones, not every one. Found here are over 100,000 clones, more than 85% of them singletons; the top ten hold 2% to 3%. Germline loops: CDR1 SQVTM, CDR2 ANQGSEA. The V gene end was trimmed by 7 bases and the J gene end by 3 bases; junction bases not matched to a gene: 14. This CDR3 is 15 amino acids long. Whole-study results and caveats: Just a handful of AZD1222 recipients were seropositive at baseline. Samples come after the peak T cell response, not at day 14.

Comment on this clone: The antigen is not known.

The material was peripheral blood, obtained on day 0 of AZD1222 vaccination. This clonotype was obtained from an adult in good health. This chain connects TRBV29-1 to TRBJ2-7; TRBD2 agrees at 8 bases. In DNA form, the CDR3 reads TGCAGCGCTGGACTAGCCGTGGGAGGGGGCTACGAGCAGTACTTC. This encodes CSAGLAVGGGYEQYF.